The 8 T cell receptor beta chains in this list originate from one sample, sequenced in a study of blood T cell repertoires in COVID-19. Sequenced by immunoSEQ multiplex PCR; TCRdb stores in-frame clones only, minus some. The table shows 280,000 or so clones, with 75% to 90% occurring only once. The sequencing sample was made of peripheral blood. The receptors stem from a woman aged 55-75 years with acute or convalescent COVID-19.

This chain joins TRBV7-3 and TRBJ1-2; the D is unclear. V lost 2 bases and J 3 bases, leaving 7 bases between the germline ends. The V gene's germline CDR1 is SGHTA and CDR2 FQGTGA. CDR3 length: 13 amino acids. CDR3 nucleotide sequence: TGTGCCAGCAGCTTAGACGGGGACTATGGCTACACCTTC. Amino acids: CASSLDGDYGYTF.

This clone was detected ten times or more. This sequence joins TRBV3-1 (or the pseudogene TRBV3-2) and TRBJ1-5; 9 bases are shared with TRBD1. Germline CDR1 and CDR2: LGHDT and YNNKEL (reference sequence). J gave up 7 bases and V 4 bases, and 8 bases lay outside the gene matches. The CDR3 consists of 15 residues. CDR3 sequence reads: CASSPRGQGRQPQHF. The CDR3 coding sequence is TGTGCCAGCAGCCCGAGGGGACAGGGTAGGCAGCCCCAGCATTTT.

The V gene is TRBV5-6, the J gene TRBJ1-4; 8 bases agree with TRBD1. CDR1 is SGHDT and CDR2 is YYEEEE in the germline V gene. V lost 3 bases, J lost 8 bases, and 9 bases stayed unmatched. The length of the CDR3 is 15 residues. The CDR3 DNA is TGTGCCAGCAGCTCGGACAGGGTTTGGAGGGAAAAACTGTTTTTT. Amino acid sequence: CASSSDRVWREKLFF. The full variable domain, rest sourced from reference TRBV5-6 and TRBJ1-4, is DAGVTQSPTHLIKTRGQQVTLRCSPKSGHDTVSWYQQALGQGPQFIFQYYEEEERQRGNFPDRFSGHQFPNYSSELNVNALLLGDSALYLCASSSDRVWREKLFFGSGTQLSVL.

The rearrangement links TRBV15 to TRBJ2-7, with D perhaps TRBD1 (6 bases). This CDR3 spans 16 amino acids. Trimming cost V 2 bases and J 0 bases, with 14 bases left between them. Germline V CDR1 and CDR2: LNHNV, YYDKDF (reference sequence). In DNA, the CDR3 is TGTGCCACCAGCAGATTCCCGGACAGTAGCTCCTACGAGCAGTACTTC. This codes for CATSRFPDSSSYEQYF.

The V and J genes are TRBV9 and TRBJ2-7; weak D call: TRBD1 (6 bases). This CDR3 has 15 residues. Germline V gene lookup returns CDR1 SGDLS and CDR2 YYNGEE. Trimming removed 0 bases from V and 0 bases from J, with 10 bases in between. For the CDR3, the DNA is TGTGCCAGCAGCGTAGATACAGGGAGCTCCTACGAGCAGTACTTC. It encodes CASSVDTGSSYEQYF.

The chain is built from TRBV3-1 (or the pseudogene TRBV3-2) and TRBJ2-7; 7 bases agree with TRBD1. The CDR3 runs 13 residues. The V segment lost 3 bases and the J segment 6 bases; nucleotides outside the gene matches: 5. Germline CDR1 and CDR2: LGHDT and YNNKEL (reference sequence). The CDR3 loop reads CASSQDRSGEQYF. In DNA form, the CDR3 reads TGTGCCAGCAGCCAGGACAGGTCTGGCGAGCAGTACTTC.

The chain joins TRBV29-1 to TRBJ2-5, with TRBD2 as a possible D gene (6 bases). The CDR3 runs to 13 residues. From germline, CDR1 is SQVTM and CDR2 ANQGSEA. Trimming cost V 2 bases and J 5 bases, with 12 bases left between them. The CDR3 DNA sequence: TGCAGCGTTGAAAGGGGACTTTTGGAGACCCAGTACTTC. Its protein is CSVERGLLETQYF.

CDR3 region: CASSSNEQPQHF. The CDR3 DNA follows: TGTGCCAGCAGTTCGAACGAGCAGCCCCAGCATTTT. J is TRBJ1-5 and V is TRBV6-6; no definite D call. Trimming shortened V by 4 bases and J by 7 bases, and 8 bases separated the two germline ends. The V gene's germline CDR1 is MNHNY and CDR2 SVGAGI (reference sequence). CDR3 length: 12 residues.